Listed below are T cell receptor beta chains from one sample, sequenced in a study of blood T cell repertoires in COVID-19. Sequencing was performed with immunoSEQ multiplex PCR; in TCRdb, only in-frame clones are kept and a portion is missing. The sample lists under 300,000 clones; roughly 88% were seen once. What was sequenced was peripheral blood. Every receptor here comes from a man in his forties who had recovered from COVID-19. The CDR3 runs from the conserved cysteine through the conserved F or W. Each record gives: V gene, CDR3 length, J gene, CDR3 protein.

V: TRBV7-9; length: 14; J: TRBJ2-2; CDR3: CASNGVRGTGELFF
V: TRBV30; length: 15; J: TRBJ1-2; CDR3: CAWSPRDRPNYGYTF
V: TRBV6-6; length: 13; J: TRBJ1-2; CDR3: CASSYLGEDGYTF
V: TRBV29-1; length: 13; J: TRBJ1-5; CDR3: CSVETGVGQPQHF
V: TRBV5-1; length: 18; J: TRBJ2-2; CDR3: CASSFLPGSGGATGELFF
V: TRBV7-2; length: 15; J: TRBJ1-4; CDR3: CASSLVDRGDEKLFF
V: TRBV5-1; length: 16; J: TRBJ2-1; CDR3: CASSPQGAGGSNEQFF
V: TRBV6-2/TRBV6-3; length: 18; J: TRBJ2-1; CDR3: CASSYSIGLAETYNEQFF
V: TRBV28; length: 15; J: TRBJ2-3; CDR3: CASSLIAGEVNTQYF
V: TRBV29-1; length: 14; J: TRBJ2-7; CDR3: CSVEDRQAYGEQYF
V: TRBV7-2; length: 13; J: TRBJ1-2; CDR3: CASSPWTGSGYTF
V: TRBV4-3; length: 16; J: TRBJ1-2; CDR3: CASSQVPGTSNYGYTF
V: TRBV5-1; length: 18; J: TRBJ2-7; CDR3: CASSSSGTSGRAPYEQYF
V: TRBV11-2; length: 14; J: TRBJ2-7; CDR3: CASSLVPSGYEQYF
V: TRBV5-1; length: 14; J: TRBJ2-5; CDR3: CASSLGGGQETQYF
V: TRBV5-1; length: 15; J: TRBJ2-1; CDR3: CASSSGLAGMPEQFF
V: TRBV11-3; length: 14; J: TRBJ2-2; CDR3: CASSLGGSTGELFF
V: TRBV11-2; length: 15; J: TRBJ2-1; CDR3: CASSDYRRTHNEQFF
V: TRBV11-2; length: 15; J: TRBJ1-1; CDR3: CASSLVGQPNTEAFF
V: TRBV28; length: 13; J: TRBJ1-1; CDR3: CASSPEFATEAFF
V: TRBV11-3; length: 15; J: TRBJ2-1; CDR3: CASTPLRGGFNEQFF
V: TRBV2; length: 12; J: TRBJ2-7; CDR3: CASSESSYEQYF
V: TRBV19; length: 17; J: TRBJ1-5; CDR3: CASSPRTGTYSNQPQHF
V: TRBV6-2/TRBV6-3; length: 16; J: TRBJ2-1; CDR3: CASSYKAGVSYNEQFF
V: TRBV4-3; length: 14; J: TRBJ2-1; CDR3: CASSHQRTYNEQFF
V: TRBV7-8; length: 18; J: TRBJ2-3; CDR3: CASSFPATSGGLVDTQYF
V: TRBV6-5; length: 13; J: TRBJ2-7; CDR3: CASSYTRGYEQYF
V: TRBV2; length: 15; J: TRBJ1-1; CDR3: CASSAIRQGTGEAFF
V: TRBV5-1; length: 15; J: TRBJ2-3; CDR3: CASSFGTSGSDTQYF
V: TRBV6-5; length: 12; J: TRBJ2-5; CDR3: CASIGDQETQYF
V: TRBV5-1; length: 15; J: TRBJ2-3; CDR3: CASSPRDRGTDTQYF
V: TRBV7-8; length: 14; J: TRBJ1-4; CDR3: CASSLVGGNEKLFF
V: TRBV20-1; length: 14; J: TRBJ2-1; CDR3: CSASRRSLNNEQFF
V: TRBV6-5; length: 14; J: TRBJ1-2; CDR3: CASKKGGRMWGYTF
V: TRBV6-2/TRBV6-3; length: 16; J: TRBJ1-5; CDR3: CASSTGQLYSNQPQHF
V: TRBV6-2/TRBV6-3; length: 18; J: TRBJ2-1; CDR3: CASSYSTLGSGGYNEQFF
V: TRBV5-8; length: 13; J: TRBJ2-3; CDR3: CASSLAGTDTQYF
V: TRBV4-3; length: 15; J: TRBJ2-7; CDR3: CASSQGDRAPYEQYF
V: TRBV6-2/TRBV6-3; length: 14; J: TRBJ2-1; CDR3: CASSRGLESGEQFF
V: TRBV18; length: 14; J: TRBJ2-3; CDR3: CASSGSASTDTQYF
V: TRBV5-1; length: 14; J: TRBJ1-3; CDR3: CASRRQSSGNTIYF
V: TRBV27; length: 16; J: TRBJ2-1; CDR3: CASSRQGKGTYNEQFF
V: TRBV5-1; length: 14; J: TRBJ1-5; CDR3: CASPKRMGNQPQHF
V: TRBV4-1; length: 14; J: TRBJ2-5; CDR3: CASSQPSSRAAQYF
V: TRBV5-1; length: 12; J: TRBJ2-5; CDR3: CASSFSRETQYF